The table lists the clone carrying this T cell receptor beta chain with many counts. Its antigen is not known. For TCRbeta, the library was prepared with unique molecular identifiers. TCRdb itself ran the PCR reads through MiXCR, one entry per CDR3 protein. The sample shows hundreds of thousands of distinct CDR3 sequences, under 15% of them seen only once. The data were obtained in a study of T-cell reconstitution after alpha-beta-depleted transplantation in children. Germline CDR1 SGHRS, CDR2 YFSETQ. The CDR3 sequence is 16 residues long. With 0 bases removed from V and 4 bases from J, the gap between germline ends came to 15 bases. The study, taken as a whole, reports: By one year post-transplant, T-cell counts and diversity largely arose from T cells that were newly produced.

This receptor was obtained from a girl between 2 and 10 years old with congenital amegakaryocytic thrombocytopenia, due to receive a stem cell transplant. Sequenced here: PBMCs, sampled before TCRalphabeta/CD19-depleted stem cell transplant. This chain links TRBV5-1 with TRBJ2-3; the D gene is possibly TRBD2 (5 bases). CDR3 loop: CASSLEAEWSADTQYF. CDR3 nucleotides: TGCGCCAGCAGCTTGGAAGCGGAGTGGAGTGCAGATACGCAGTATTTT.